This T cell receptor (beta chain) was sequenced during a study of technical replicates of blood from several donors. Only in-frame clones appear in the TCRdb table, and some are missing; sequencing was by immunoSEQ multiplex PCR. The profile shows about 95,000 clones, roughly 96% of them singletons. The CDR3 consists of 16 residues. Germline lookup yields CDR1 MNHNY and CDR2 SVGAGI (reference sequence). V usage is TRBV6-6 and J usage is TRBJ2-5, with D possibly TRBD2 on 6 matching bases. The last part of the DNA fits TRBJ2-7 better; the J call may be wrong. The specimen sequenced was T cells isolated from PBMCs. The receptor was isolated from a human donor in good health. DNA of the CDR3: TGTGCCAGCAGTTACCGGGGAGGCCGAAGCTCCTACGAGCAGTACTTC. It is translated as CASSYRGGRSSYEQYF.